This entry describes one T cell receptor beta chain. Antigen: not known. The data originate from a study of a mutant IDH1 vaccine in newly diagnosed glioma. Background on the study: Pretreatment consisted of radiotherapy, temozolomide, or both, with most receiving both.

TCRdb's copy holds only in-frame clones and misses some; the assay was immunoSEQ multiplex PCR. The sample consists of tens of thousands of clones, 75% to 90% of them appearing once. The time point is: week 5, during vaccination. Vaccination comprised doses that each held 300 ug of mutant IDH1 20-mer peptide, plus topical imiquimod. CDR1 is SGHTA and CDR2 is FQGNSA in the germline V gene. The CDR3 is 12 amino acids. V lost 7 bases, J lost 2 bases, and 7 bases lay in between. The sequence came from a man aged 35-49 years with glioma. This sample comprised PBMCs, obtained from a glioma patient whose treatment included an IDH1 peptide vaccine. The V and J genes are TRBV7-2 and TRBJ2-3, with D uncertain. The DNA of the CDR3 is TGTGCCAGCACCAGGAACACAGATACGCAGTATTTT. It yields the protein CASTRNTDTQYF. The variable domain in full, completed from reference TRBV7-2 and TRBJ2-3, reads GAGVSQSPSNKVTEKGKDVELRCDPISGHTALYWYRQSLGQGLEFLIYFQGNSAPDKSGLPSDRFSAERTGGSVSTLTIQRTQQEDSAVYLCASTRNTDTQYFGPGTRLTVL.